Following are 8 T cell receptor beta chains from one sample sequenced in a study of breast tumors, draining lymph nodes, adjacent tissues (dated by TCRdb to 2015 to 2016). To prepare the library, multiplex PCR was applied. The listed sequencing device is Illumina HiSeq 2000. TCRdb applied fastp at Q25 and MiXCR to the public reads, then kept only in-frame beta chains. A single entry per CDR3 protein holds the most common genes and DNA from its merged rows. Present in this sample are some 100,000 distinct CDR3 sequences, around 20% of which were seen just once. The top ten hold approximately 1.3% of the sample. Lymph node samples came from the axillary draining lymph nodes of breast cancer patients. Sequenced material: axillary lymph node tissue. These receptors all stem from a female donor with breast cancer. Some clones in this sample may be carry-over from other donors' samples.

The chain is built from TRBV7-3 and TRBJ1-1; D uncertain. This CDR3 is 13 amino acids long. Germline V CDR1 and CDR2: SGHTA, FQGTGA. Trimming pared 6 bases from V and 2 bases from J, leaving 10 bases between. CDR3 sequence reads: CASRERRNTEAFF. DNA of the CDR3: TGTGCCAGCAGAGAACGGCGAAACACTGAAGCTTTCTTT.

The sample holds many counts of this clonotype. The rearrangement joins TRBV5-4 to TRBJ1-4, with D unclear. The ends were cut back, 5 bases at V and 0 bases at J, with 11 bases in the middle. From germline, CDR1 is SGHNT and CDR2 YYREEE (reference sequence). The CDR3 loop spans 15 amino acids. CDR3 in DNA: TGTGCCAGCAGTCTCAGGCCTACAACTAATGAAAAACTGTTTTTT. It translates to CASSLRPTTNEKLFF.

This clonotype has more than one count but fewer than ten. This chain uses TRBV3-1 with TRBJ2-1, with 11 bases that match TRBD1. V lost 3 bases to trimming and J lost 7 bases; unmatched junction nucleotides: 5. Germline lookup yields CDR1 LGHDT and CDR2 YNNKEL (reference sequence). The CDR3 has 15 amino acids. CDR3 sequence: CASSHRDRGSNEQFF. CDR3 in DNA: TGTGCCAGCAGCCACCGGGACAGGGGGTCTAATGAGCAGTTCTTC.

This clonotype was seen at least ten times. This chain joins TRBV6-6 and TRBJ2-7, with 7 nucleotides matching TRBD2. The CDR3 covers 14 residues. Germline values: CDR1 MNHNY, CDR2 SVGAGI (reference sequence). V shed 2 bases, J shed 6 bases, and the junction held 7 bases outside the gene matches. DNA for the CDR3: TGTGCCAGCAGTTACGACGGGAGGTCGGTCGAGCAGTACTTC. It encodes CASSYDGRSVEQYF.

This clonotype was seen repeatedly, ten times or more. This sequence joins TRBV10-2 and TRBJ2-7, with D perhaps TRBD1 (8 bases). CDR1 and CDR2 (germline): WSHSY, SAAADI. CDR3 length equals 14 residues. V dropped 6 bases and J dropped 4 bases, with 16 bases sitting between them. CDR3 region: CASSTGGGFYEQYF. In DNA, the CDR3 is TGCGCCAGCAGCACAGGGGGGGGGTTTTACGAGCAGTACTTC.

At least ten counts were recorded for this clonotype. The rearrangement links TRBV7-2 to TRBJ1-2; 7 bases map to TRBD1. CDR3 size: 14 residues. J gave up 4 bases and V 5 bases, and 7 bases lay outside the gene matches. CDR1 is SGHTA and CDR2 is FQGNSA in the germline V gene. CDR3 residues: CASSHGQVLYGYTF. The DNA of the CDR3 is TGTGCCAGCAGCCACGGACAGGTACTCTATGGCTACACCTTC.

This clonotype has a handful of counts. A read error may be the cause here, since a much bigger clone is one base away. The rearrangement links TRBV24-1 to TRBJ2-3, with 9 bases that match TRBD2. This CDR3 is built from 14 residues. Germline values: CDR1 KGHDR, CDR2 SFDVKD. This CDR3 is CATWAGGLADMQYF. The CDR3 nucleotides are TGTGCCACCTGGGCGGGAGGGTTGGCAGATATGCAGTATTTT.

This clonotype was seen a few times. The chain is built from TRBV6-5 and TRBJ2-1, with 10 bases identical to TRBD2. This CDR3 has 19 residues. V lost 2 bases, J lost 2 bases, and 12 bases stayed unmatched. Germline assignment: CDR1 MNHEY and CDR2 SVGAGI. In DNA, the CDR3 is TGTGCCAGCAGTTACGCGAGAACCCCTACTAGCGGGACCTACAATGAGCAGTTCTTC. It encodes CASSYARTPTSGTYNEQFF.